The 9 T cell receptor beta chains listed next were all sequenced from one sample in a study of identifying expanded T cells in peripheral blood. Profiling relied on immunoSEQ multiplex PCR, and the TCRdb table lists in-frame clones only, not all of them. The repertoire holds 70,000 to 100,000 clones, about 90% seen once, with roughly 5.5% in the top ten. Sequencing input: blood. The receptor source for this set is a person aged 18 to 70 in good health.

The rearrangement uses TRBV6-6 and TRBJ2-7; tentative D call: TRBD2 (5 bases). Per the germline V gene, CDR1 is MNHNY and CDR2 is SVGAGI (reference sequence). There are 16 residues in the CDR3. The V gene lost 7 bases and the J gene lost 4 bases, with 23 bases spanning the gap. The CDR3 here is CASNRRGGAKFYEQYF. The DNA for the CDR3 is TGTGCCAGCAACCGACGGGGTGGAGCGAAATTTTACGAGCAGTACTTC.

This sequence joins TRBV18 and TRBJ1-1; D possibly corresponds to TRBD1 (5 bases). The V end was cut by 1 base, the J end by 8 bases, with 11 bases between. The CDR3 contains 13 residues. Germline V CDR1 and CDR2: KGHSH, LQKENI. CDR3 in amino acids: CASSPLNGAEAFF. Written as DNA, the CDR3 is TGTGCCAGCTCACCACTTAATGGGGCGGAAGCTTTCTTT.

The genes are TRBV7-2 and TRBJ2-2; 10 nucleotides align to TRBD2. Trimming at V came to 1 base and at J to 0 bases, leaving 2 bases not matched to a gene. CDR1 is SGHTA and CDR2 is FQGNSA in the germline V gene. This CDR3 is built from 17 residues. The CDR3 nucleotides read TGTGCCAGCAGCTTAGGTAGCGGGGGGACGAACACCGGGGAGCTGTTTTTT. This sequence encodes CASSLGSGGTNTGELFF.

The J gene is TRBJ2-7, the V gene TRBV6-4; maybe TRBD2 (5 bases). Germline values: CDR1 MRHNA, CDR2 SNTAGT. The ends were cut back, 3 bases at V and 3 bases at J, with 15 bases in the middle. This CDR3 region has 15 residues. CDR3 region: CASSDTSRDFYEQYF. The CDR3 DNA is TGTGCCAGCAGTGATACTAGTCGGGATTTCTACGAGCAGTACTTC.

This rearrangement joins TRBV2 to TRBJ2-2; 9 bases match TRBD1. There are 15 residues in the CDR3. Germline trimming cut 5 bases from V and 5 bases from J; bases unmatched to any gene: 6. Germline assignment: CDR1 SNHLY and CDR2 FYNNEI. The CDR3 sequence is CASSRDRAETGELFF. The CDR3, as DNA: TGTGCCAGCAGTCGGGACAGGGCGGAAACCGGGGAGCTGTTTTTT. Looking up the rest from reference TRBV2 and TRBJ2-2 gives the full variable domain: EPEVTQTPSHQVTQMGQEVILRCVPISNHLYFYWYRQILGQKVEFLVSFYNNEISEKSEIFDDQFSVERPDGSNFTLKIRSTKLEDSAMYFCASSRDRAETGELFFGEGSRLTVL.

This chain links TRBV25-1 with TRBJ2-7; TRBD1 is a possible D gene (7 bases). Trimming shortened V by 3 bases and J by 3 bases, and 24 bases separated the two germline ends. The CDR3 sequence is 18 residues long. CDR1 and CDR2 from the germline V gene are MGHDK and SYGVNS. CDR3 protein: CASSDPLPQGRRGYEQYF. As DNA, the CDR3 is TGTGCCAGCAGTGACCCTCTTCCACAGGGGAGGCGAGGCTACGAGCAGTACTTC.

CDR3 protein: CASSVGGGNEQFF. The DNA for the CDR3 is TGTGCCAGCAGTGTGGGAGGGGGCAATGAGCAGTTCTTC. The chain couples TRBV6-1 to TRBJ2-1; possibly TRBD2 for D (7 bases). CDR1 is MNHNS and CDR2 is SASEGT in the germline V gene. There are 13 residues in the CDR3. V was pared by 4 bases and J by 6 bases, with 10 bases between.

The J gene is TRBJ2-7, the V gene TRBV11-3; a weak D match, TRBD1 (5 bases). This CDR3 is 15 amino acids long. V lost 3 bases to trimming and J lost 4 bases, with 16 bases between them. Germline V gene sequence: CDR1 SGHNT, CDR2 YENEEA. The CDR3 here is CASSLGPGGLYEQYF. The CDR3 coding sequence is TGTGCCAGCAGCTTGGGGCCGGGTGGCCTTTACGAGCAGTACTTC.

This chain uses TRBV6-1 with TRBJ1-2; 7 bases fit TRBD1. CDR3 length equals 14 residues. The trim removed 6 bases at V and 4 bases at J, leaving 8 bases unmatched. Germline CDR1 and CDR2: MNHNS and SASEGT. The CDR3 sequence is CASSPQGPSYGYTF. In DNA form, the CDR3 reads TGTGCCAGCAGCCCACAGGGGCCTAGCTATGGCTACACCTTC.